These T cell receptor beta chains were read from a single sample in a study of blood T cell repertoires in COVID-19. Assay: immunoSEQ multiplex PCR; the TCRdb copy retains only in-frame clones and omits some. The sample lists 39,000 or so clones, roughly four fifths occurring once. The source material was peripheral blood. These receptors were taken from a man between 40 and 49 years old with active or convalescent COVID-19. Each CDR3 is given with its conserved first and last residue. The order of the fields is V gene, J gene, clone size, CDR3 protein. Size tells how often a clone was seen (once, few, many) or the class of an expanded clone, and some rows leave it out.

TRBV29-1,TRBJ1-1,-,CSAKDRVNTEAFF
TRBV6-5,TRBJ2-7,-,CASSSVGEQYF
TRBV15,TRBJ2-7,-,CATSRDSREPTLYEQYF
TRBV7-9,TRBJ2-1,-,CASSSGNEQFF
TRBV19,TRBJ2-3,-,CASSPLQTGTDTQYF
TRBV25-1,TRBJ1-6,-,CASSFQGSYNSPLHF
TRBV19,TRBJ2-2,-,CASSQDKTGELFF
TRBV3-1/TRBV3-2,TRBJ1-3,-,CASSQRQPSGNTIYF
TRBV5-4,TRBJ1-1,-,CASSSGQGARIAEAFF
TRBV4-1,TRBJ2-5,-,CASSQDGRDQETQYF
TRBV28,TRBJ1-2,-,CASSDTAGTVFLNYGYTF
TRBV2,TRBJ2-7,-,CASSGNYEQYF
TRBV2,TRBJ2-7,-,CASRWDRSSYEQYF
TRBV5-5,TRBJ1-2,-,CASRVRDRARGYTF
TRBV18,TRBJ2-2,once,CASSEFGTGELFF
TRBV29-1,TRBJ2-6,-,CSVDARAGANVLTF
TRBV7-3,TRBJ2-3,-,CASSLGAGGADTQYF
TRBV18,TRBJ1-1,-,CASSSTGINTEAFF
TRBV12-3/TRBV12-4,TRBJ1-5,few,CASSVDSYQPQHF
TRBV4-3,TRBJ2-2,few,CASSHADRGGGELFF
TRBV29-1,TRBJ2-7,-,CSVEWQEEGGWEQYF
TRBV9,TRBJ2-1,-,CASSVTTVGEQFF
TRBV5-6,TRBJ2-1,-,CASSPGLAALYNEQFF
TRBV29-1,TRBJ2-1,-,CSVPASGGYNEQFF
TRBV5-1,TRBJ2-1,-,CASSSGLADYNEQFF
TRBV25-1,TRBJ2-7,-,CASRIQGSSEQYF
TRBV4-3,TRBJ2-2,-,CASSQETGGTGELFF
TRBV7-2,TRBJ2-2,-,CASSLPPGGATGELFF
TRBV28,TRBJ1-3,-,CASSTAGSGNTIYF
TRBV7-2,TRBJ1-2,once,CASSFSRVNYGYTF
TRBV12-5,TRBJ2-1,-,CASGSPGQGYNEQFF
TRBV7-9,TRBJ2-3,-,CASSIGGPSQYF
TRBV9,TRBJ1-6,-,CASSPSTVGSPLHF
TRBV5-5,TRBJ1-1,once,CASSEGIKGDTEAFF
TRBV6-2/TRBV6-3,TRBJ2-3,-,CASSEASSTDTQYF
TRBV6-4,TRBJ1-1,-,CASSAQGNTEAFF
TRBV19,TRBJ1-1,-,CASSTTGPTEAFF
TRBV5-4,TRBJ2-1,-,CASSLKGGNEQFF
TRBV10-3,TRBJ2-1,-,CAATGGPSGNEQFF
TRBV19,TRBJ2-2,-,CAIRDMDNGELFF
TRBV4-1,TRBJ1-1,-,CASSQGDTFEAFF
TRBV27,TRBJ1-5,-,CASSLERNQPQHF
TRBV6-5,TRBJ1-1,-,CASNWASSNTEAFF
TRBV28,TRBJ1-5,-,CASSSALPGTGNNQPQHF
TRBV10-3,TRBJ1-1,-,CAISLGTEAFF
TRBV10-3,TRBJ1-2,once,CAISEPGLLRGYTF
TRBV5-1,TRBJ1-2,-,CASSLATMSYGYTF
TRBV5-1,TRBJ1-1,many,CATASNMNTEAFF
TRBV5-1,TRBJ1-1,-,CASSLQGTMNTEAFF
TRBV6-2/TRBV6-3,TRBJ1-2,-,CASTPPGGANYGYTF
TRBV4-3,TRBJ2-7,-,CASSLQTGKYEQYF
TRBV18,TRBJ1-5,-,CASSPPAGDSNQPQHF
TRBV11-3,TRBJ1-4,-,CASSKYEGVGEKLFF